These T cell receptor beta chains were read from a single sample in a study of CD8+ T cells in alopecia areata. Profiled with immunoSEQ multiplex PCR; TCRdb holds only in-frame clones, not every one. The sample holds around 300,000 clones; around 64% are singletons and the top ten take about 0.9%. The sequenced sample was CD4+ T cells sorted from blood, obtained at week 52, from a patient treated with tofacitinib. These TCRs come from a human donor with alopecia areata. The conserved cysteine and the conserved F or W are not part of the CDR3 here. Fields, in order: clone size, V gene, J gene, CDR3 protein. Clone size is stated in some rows and not others, as once, few, many or a class when expanded.

few	TRBV5-1	TRBJ2-1	ASSLMASGNNEQF
-	TRBV29-1	TRBJ2-5	SVGLAGGPETQY
-	TRBV4-1	TRBJ1-2	ASSRILLGERGYT
few	TRBV7-9	TRBJ1-1	ASSVSANTEAF
-	TRBV30	TRBJ2-7	AWSPNRGRRHEQY
-	TRBV4-3	TRBJ1-5	ASSQFPTRWPQH
-	TRBV19	TRBJ2-5	ASSREEGETQY
few	TRBV7-9	TRBJ1-1	ASSQGGASTEAF
-	TRBV5-6	TRBJ1-2	ASSLGFLRYT
-	TRBV30	TRBJ2-5	AWSRSSLTQY
-	TRBV28	TRBJ1-2	ASSVRGLYGYT